The sequence of this T cell receptor beta chain was determined in a study of cytotoxic CD8 clonotypes in ibrutinib-treated CLL. Across the whole study: For this cohort, patients were about a dozen relapsed/refractory and 15 treatment-naive, while 17 were IGHV unmutated. Broader study findings: The study found baseline clonality above age-matched healthy donors, tracking circulating CD8+ T-cell counts. Clonality went up at ibrutinib response and then declined back toward baseline at progression.

This CDR3 has 16 residues. The germline V gene has CDR1 MNHEY and CDR2 SVGAGI. V shed 4 bases and J 3 bases; nucleotides not matched to a gene: 7. Sequencing sought depths of 1 in 200,000 to 1 in 1 million T cells. Repertoires were generated with immunoSEQ multiplex PCR, while TCRdb's copy carries only in-frame clones and drops some. This sample has some 70,000 clones; 75% to 95% occur once, and the top ten carry 3.1%. Worth noting for this clone: Its antigen remains unidentified.

The chain carries TRBV6-5 and TRBJ1-2; 11 nucleotides line up with TRBD1. This material consisted of PBMCs, taken after 12 months of ibrutinib treatment. The sequence was collected from a human donor with chronic lymphocytic leukemia. CDR3 loop: CASSFSRDRGDYGYTF. DNA for the CDR3: TGTGCCAGCAGTTTTTCTCGGGACAGGGGGGACTATGGCTACACCTTC.